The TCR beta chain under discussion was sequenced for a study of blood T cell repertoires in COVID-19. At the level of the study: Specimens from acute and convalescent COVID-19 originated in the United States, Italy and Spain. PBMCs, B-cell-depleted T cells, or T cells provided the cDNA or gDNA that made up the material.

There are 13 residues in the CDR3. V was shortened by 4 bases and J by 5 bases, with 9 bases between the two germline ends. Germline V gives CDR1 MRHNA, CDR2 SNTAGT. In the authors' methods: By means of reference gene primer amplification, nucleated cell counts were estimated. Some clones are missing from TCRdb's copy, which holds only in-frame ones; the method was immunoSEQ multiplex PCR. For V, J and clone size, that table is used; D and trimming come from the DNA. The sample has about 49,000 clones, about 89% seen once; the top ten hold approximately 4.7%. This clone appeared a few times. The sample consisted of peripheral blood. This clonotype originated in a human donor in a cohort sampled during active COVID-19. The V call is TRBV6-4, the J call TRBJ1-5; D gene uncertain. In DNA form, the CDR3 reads TGTGCCAGCAGTGCGACGAGGGATCAGCCCCAGCATTTT. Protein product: CASSATRDQPQHF.